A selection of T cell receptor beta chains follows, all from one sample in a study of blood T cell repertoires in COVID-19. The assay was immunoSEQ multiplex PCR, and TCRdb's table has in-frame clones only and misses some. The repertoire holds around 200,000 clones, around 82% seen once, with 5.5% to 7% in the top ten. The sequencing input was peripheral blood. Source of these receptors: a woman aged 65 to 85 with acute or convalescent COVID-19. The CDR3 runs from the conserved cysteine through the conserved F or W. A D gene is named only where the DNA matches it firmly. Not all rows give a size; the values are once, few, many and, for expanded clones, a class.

CDR3 DNA: TGTGCCACCAGTAGTGGACAGGGGCCCCCAGAGACCCAGTACTTC
CDR3 protein: CATSSGQGPPETQYF
clone size: .
J gene: TRBJ2-5
D gene: TRBD1
CDR3 length: 15
V gene: TRBV24-1

CDR3 DNA: TGTGCCAGCAGCACAAGCGCGGGAGGAGGGAAGACCCAGTACTTC
CDR3 protein: CASSTSAGGGKTQYF
clone size: .
J gene: TRBJ2-5
D gene: TRBD2
CDR3 length: 15
V gene: TRBV7-6

CDR3 DNA: TGTGCCAGCAGTTCGGCCCTAGCGGGAGTCAATGAGCAGTTCTTC
CDR3 protein: CASSSALAGVNEQFF
clone size: .
J gene: TRBJ2-1
D gene: TRBD2
CDR3 length: 15
V gene: TRBV27

CDR3 DNA: TGTGCCAGCAGCGGCCGAGGAGGGCAGCCCCAGCATTTT
CDR3 protein: CASSGRGGQPQHF
clone size: once
J gene: TRBJ1-5
D gene: .
CDR3 length: 13
V gene: TRBV6-5

CDR3 DNA: TGTGCCAGCAGCCCATCGGGACAGGGTGAATTTAATTCACCCCTCCACTTT
CDR3 protein: CASSPSGQGEFNSPLHF
clone size: .
J gene: TRBJ1-6
D gene: TRBD1
CDR3 length: 17
V gene: TRBV28

CDR3 DNA: TGTGCCAGCAGCTTAGCGGGAGGTTACAATGAGCAGTTCTTC
CDR3 protein: CASSLAGGYNEQFF
clone size: .
J gene: TRBJ2-1
D gene: .
CDR3 length: 14
V gene: TRBV7-2

CDR3 DNA: TGTGCCATCAGTGACCCGACTAGCGGGAGCTTCAATGAGCAGTTCTTC
CDR3 protein: CAISDPTSGSFNEQFF
clone size: once
J gene: TRBJ2-1
D gene: TRBD2
CDR3 length: 16
V gene: TRBV10-3

CDR3 DNA: TGCGCCACCCACCGGACAGGGATGAACAATCAGCCCCAGCATTTT
CDR3 protein: CATHRTGMNNQPQHF
clone size: few
J gene: TRBJ1-5
D gene: TRBD1
CDR3 length: 15
V gene: TRBV10-1

CDR3 DNA: TGTGCCAGCAGCTTAAGCGGGAGATTTTACAATGAGCAGTTCTTC
CDR3 protein: CASSLSGRFYNEQFF
clone size: .
J gene: TRBJ2-1
D gene: TRBD2
CDR3 length: 15
V gene: TRBV5-4

CDR3 DNA: TGTGCCAGCAGTTTCCCGGGGACCTACAATGAGCAGTTCTTC
CDR3 protein: CASSFPGTYNEQFF
clone size: .
J gene: TRBJ2-1
D gene: .
CDR3 length: 14
V gene: TRBV27

CDR3 DNA: TGTGCCAGCAGCCTCAGGGGGATCAGCTCCTACGAGCAGTACTTC
CDR3 protein: CASSLRGISSYEQYF
clone size: .
J gene: TRBJ2-7
D gene: TRBD1
CDR3 length: 15
V gene: TRBV3-1/TRBV3-2

CDR3 DNA: TGTGCCAGCAGCTCGGGACATGGAAACACCATATATTTT
CDR3 protein: CASSSGHGNTIYF
clone size: .
J gene: TRBJ1-3
D gene: .
CDR3 length: 13
V gene: TRBV11-3

CDR3 DNA: TGTGCCACCAGTGATTCCCGGACAGGGGGAGGGTATGGCTACACCTTC
CDR3 protein: CATSDSRTGGGYGYTF
clone size: few
J gene: TRBJ1-2
D gene: TRBD1
CDR3 length: 16
V gene: TRBV24-1

CDR3 DNA: TGCGCCAGCAGCTTAACCGGGACAGGGATTGAAAAACTGTTTTTT
CDR3 protein: CASSLTGTGIEKLFF
clone size: .
J gene: TRBJ1-4
D gene: TRBD1
CDR3 length: 15
V gene: TRBV5-1

CDR3 DNA: TGTGCCAGCTCACCTCTAGGACAGTTAGCCAAAAACATTCAGTACTTC
CDR3 protein: CASSPLGQLAKNIQYF
clone size: .
J gene: TRBJ2-4
D gene: .
CDR3 length: 16
V gene: TRBV18

CDR3 DNA: TGCGCCAGCAGCCAGGACACGGGAGGGGAAAAACTGTTTTTT
CDR3 protein: CASSQDTGGEKLFF
clone size: .
J gene: TRBJ1-4
D gene: .
CDR3 length: 14
V gene: TRBV5-1

CDR3 DNA: TGTGCCAGCAGTTCAACCAGGGGGCCCAACTATGGCTACACCTTC
CDR3 protein: CASSSTRGPNYGYTF
clone size: .
J gene: TRBJ1-2
D gene: TRBD1
CDR3 length: 15
V gene: TRBV28

CDR3 DNA: TGTGCAAGTCGCTCCAAGGGCCTAGCGGGAGTCGATGGGAACAATGAGCAGTTCTTC
CDR3 protein: CASRSKGLAGVDGNNEQFF
clone size: .
J gene: TRBJ2-1
D gene: .
CDR3 length: 19
V gene: TRBV12-2

CDR3 DNA: TGCAGCGTTGAAGATCCAAGCGGGAGGGCCGGAGGGGAGCAGTACTTC
CDR3 protein: CSVEDPSGRAGGEQYF
clone size: .
J gene: TRBJ2-7
D gene: TRBD2
CDR3 length: 16
V gene: TRBV29-1

CDR3 DNA: TGTGCCAGCATGTATTCGGTGAACACTGAAGCTTTCTTT
CDR3 protein: CASMYSVNTEAFF
clone size: .
J gene: TRBJ1-1
D gene: .
CDR3 length: 13
V gene: TRBV12-3/TRBV12-4

CDR3 DNA: TGTGCCAGCAGTGAAGAGGTAGCGGAATGGGGGGAGACCCAGTACTTC
CDR3 protein: CASSEEVAEWGETQYF
clone size: .
J gene: TRBJ2-5
D gene: .
CDR3 length: 16
V gene: TRBV6-1

CDR3 DNA: TGTGCCAGCAGTCGAGGGACAGGGGTCACAGATACGCAGTATTTT
CDR3 protein: CASSRGTGVTDTQYF
clone size: .
J gene: TRBJ2-3
D gene: TRBD1
CDR3 length: 15
V gene: TRBV28

CDR3 DNA: TGCGCCAGCAGCTTGTCAGGGGTTAATGAAAAACTGTTTTTT
CDR3 protein: CASSLSGVNEKLFF
clone size: .
J gene: TRBJ1-4
D gene: .
CDR3 length: 14
V gene: TRBV5-1

CDR3 DNA: TGTGCCAGCAGCCACGGGACAGGGCCGCAGACCCAGTACTTC
CDR3 protein: CASSHGTGPQTQYF
clone size: once
J gene: TRBJ2-5
D gene: TRBD1
CDR3 length: 14
V gene: TRBV11-2

CDR3 DNA: TGTGCCAGCAGCTTGGTGCGGCACCAAAGGGGACCCCAGCATTTT
CDR3 protein: CASSLVRHQRGPQHF
clone size: .
J gene: TRBJ1-5
D gene: .
CDR3 length: 15
V gene: TRBV5-4

CDR3 DNA: TGTGCCAGCAGTGGTCCCGACAGGGCGGAAGCTTTCTTT
CDR3 protein: CASSGPDRAEAFF
clone size: .
J gene: TRBJ1-1
D gene: TRBD1
CDR3 length: 13
V gene: TRBV28

CDR3 DNA: TGTGCCAGCAGTTTATGGGCAGGGGGGCCCTACGAGCAGTACTTC
CDR3 protein: CASSLWAGGPYEQYF
clone size: .
J gene: TRBJ2-7
D gene: .
CDR3 length: 15
V gene: TRBV27

CDR3 DNA: TGTGCCAGTACTCCACAATTCTCTGGGGCCAACGTCCTGACTTTC
CDR3 protein: CASTPQFSGANVLTF
clone size: .
J gene: TRBJ2-6
D gene: .
CDR3 length: 15
V gene: TRBV19

CDR3 DNA: TGTGCCAGCAGTTACGCGGCAGTCCGCACAGATACGCAGTATTTT
CDR3 protein: CASSYAAVRTDTQYF
clone size: .
J gene: TRBJ2-3
D gene: .
CDR3 length: 15
V gene: TRBV6-5

CDR3 DNA: TGTGCCAGCAGCGGCGGGACAGGAGGTAATTCACCCCTCCACTTT
CDR3 protein: CASSGGTGGNSPLHF
clone size: .
J gene: TRBJ1-6
D gene: TRBD1
CDR3 length: 15
V gene: TRBV5-6

CDR3 DNA: TGCGCCAGCAGCCTACCGGACAGCTTGAACACCATATATTTT
CDR3 protein: CASSLPDSLNTIYF
clone size: .
J gene: TRBJ1-3
D gene: .
CDR3 length: 14
V gene: TRBV5-1